This T cell receptor (beta chain) was captured by sequencing in a study of blood T cells in healthy people across ages. This clonotype was picked up a small number of times. Germline loops: CDR1 MNHEY, CDR2 SVGEGT. This CDR3 region has 15 residues. The V and J ends lost 5 bases and 0 bases respectively, with 14 bases between them. The second PCR ran about 6 to 12 cycles with a sample-barcoded 5' primer and J-beta primers. Via MiXCR, TCRdb re-called the 5' RACE reads, giving one row per CDR3 protein. The repertoire includes 700,000 to 800,000 distinct CDR3 sequences, roughly 45% of them detected once, and 20% to 25% sits in the top ten.

Sequencing was carried out using blood. The rearrangement links TRBV6-2 or TRBV6-3 to TRBJ2-7; a possible D gene is TRBD2 (6 bases). This receptor was identified in a woman in her fifties or sixties in good health. CDR3 residues: CASSTGTLSSYEQYF. CDR3 DNA: TGTGCCAGCAGTACGGGGACTTTAAGCTCCTACGAGCAGTACTTC.